Listed below are T cell receptor beta chains from one sample, sequenced in a study of T cells in Graves' hyperthyroidism and ophthalmopathy. TCRdb re-analysed the multiplex PCR reads in MiXCR, keeping a single row per CDR3 protein. The sample lists some 440,000 distinct CDR3 sequences, around 14% occurring once. The specimen sequenced was blood. These receptors were obtained from a young woman with Graves' hyperthyroidism. Each CDR3 is given with its conserved first and last residue. D genes are given only for firm matches. Clone size is not always given. Where it is, it says once, few, many or a class for expanded clones.

j_call: TRBJ1-6
clone_size: many
v_call: TRBV7-3
d_call: TRBD1
cdr3_nt: TGTGCCAGCAGCTTAAACGACAGGGGGAATTCACCCCTCCACTTT
cdr3_aa: CASSLNDRGNSPLHF

j_call: TRBJ2-7
clone_size: .
v_call: TRBV20-1
d_call: .
cdr3_nt: TGCAGTGCTAGGCCGGGGGCCTACGAGCAGTACTTC
cdr3_aa: CSARPGAYEQYF

j_call: TRBJ2-3
clone_size: many
v_call: TRBV11-1
d_call: TRBD2
cdr3_nt: TGTGCCAGCAGCCCACTAGCGGGAGGGCCGCCAGATACGCAGTATTTT
cdr3_aa: CASSPLAGGPPDTQYF

j_call: TRBJ2-3
clone_size: .
v_call: TRBV4-3
d_call: .
cdr3_nt: TGCGCCAGCAGCCAAGATTGGAGGGGGCTAGCCGCAGATACGCAGTATTTT
cdr3_aa: CASSQDWRGLAADTQYF

j_call: TRBJ1-5
clone_size: many
v_call: TRBV12-3/TRBV12-4
d_call: .
cdr3_nt: TGTGCCAGCAGTTTTGAACCTGATCAGCCCCAGCATTTT
cdr3_aa: CASSFEPDQPQHF

j_call: TRBJ1-6
clone_size: many
v_call: TRBV7-9
d_call: .
cdr3_nt: TGTGCCAGCAGCTTAAGCCAGGGTCTGTCACCCCTCCACTTT
cdr3_aa: CASSLSQGLSPLHF

j_call: TRBJ2-1
clone_size: many
v_call: TRBV11-2
d_call: TRBD1
cdr3_nt: TGTGCCAGCAGCTTAGGTAAAGGACAGGCTGTAGATGAGCAGTTCTTC
cdr3_aa: CASSLGKGQAVDEQFF

j_call: TRBJ1-1
clone_size: many
v_call: TRBV20-1
d_call: TRBD1
cdr3_nt: TGCAGTGCTAGTAAGGGACAGGCTTACACTGAAGCTTTCTTT
cdr3_aa: CSASKGQAYTEAFF

j_call: TRBJ2-2
clone_size: few
v_call: TRBV20-1
d_call: TRBD1
cdr3_nt: TGCAGTGCTAGGGGACAGGGGTGGACCGGGGAGCTGTTTTTT
cdr3_aa: CSARGQGWTGELFF

j_call: TRBJ2-1
clone_size: few
v_call: TRBV20-1
d_call: .
cdr3_nt: TGCAGTGCTAGAGGGACCAGATACAATGAGCAGTTCTTC
cdr3_aa: CSARGTRYNEQFF

j_call: TRBJ1-6
clone_size: .
v_call: TRBV20-1
d_call: .
cdr3_nt: TGCAGTGCTAGAGACTCATCTAATTCACCCCTCCACTTT
cdr3_aa: CSARDSSNSPLHF

j_call: TRBJ2-7
clone_size: .
v_call: TRBV12-3/TRBV12-4
d_call: TRBD2
cdr3_nt: TGTGCCAGCAGTTCCGGACTAGCGTTATCCTACGAGCAGTACTTC
cdr3_aa: CASSSGLALSYEQYF

j_call: TRBJ2-7
clone_size: many
v_call: TRBV28
d_call: TRBD1
cdr3_nt: TGTGCCAGCAGTTCAGGGGGAGCTTCCTACGAGCAGTACTTC
cdr3_aa: CASSSGGASYEQYF

j_call: TRBJ2-7
clone_size: many
v_call: TRBV6-2/TRBV6-3
d_call: .
cdr3_nt: TGTGCCAGCAGTTACGTTACAGGTCCCCTTAGCGAGCAGTACTTC
cdr3_aa: CASSYVTGPLSEQYF

j_call: TRBJ2-5
clone_size: many
v_call: TRBV7-2
d_call: TRBD2
cdr3_nt: TGTGCCAGCAGCTTAGCATTGGCTAGCGGGGGGGCTCTGGAGACCCAGTACTTC
cdr3_aa: CASSLALASGGALETQYF

j_call: TRBJ1-6
clone_size: many
v_call: TRBV7-2
d_call: TRBD1
cdr3_nt: TGTGCCAGCAGCTCCACGGGACAGGGAAATTCACCCCTCCACTTT
cdr3_aa: CASSSTGQGNSPLHF

j_call: TRBJ2-7
clone_size: many
v_call: TRBV2
d_call: TRBD2
cdr3_nt: TGTGCCAGCAGTGAGGAGACTAGCGGGCCTGGAGGGCAGTACTTC
cdr3_aa: CASSEETSGPGGQYF

j_call: TRBJ2-2
clone_size: few
v_call: TRBV20-1
d_call: .
cdr3_nt: TGCAGTGCTAGTTTTCGAGCCCGGAACACCGGGGAGCTGTTTTTT
cdr3_aa: CSASFRARNTGELFF

j_call: TRBJ2-7
clone_size: many
v_call: TRBV27
d_call: .
cdr3_nt: TGTGCCAGCAGTCCCAATTCCGGACTCCCATACGAGCAGTACTTC
cdr3_aa: CASSPNSGLPYEQYF

j_call: TRBJ1-2
clone_size: few
v_call: TRBV6-1
d_call: .
cdr3_nt: TGTGCCAGCACCCAAACGCACAGCTACTATGGCTACACCTTC
cdr3_aa: CASTQTHSYYGYTF

j_call: TRBJ2-4
clone_size: .
v_call: TRBV6-1
d_call: .
cdr3_nt: TGTGCCAGCAGCCAGAGGGGGGGGGACATTCAGTACTTC
cdr3_aa: CASSQRGGDIQYF

j_call: TRBJ2-6
clone_size: .
v_call: TRBV29-1
d_call: .
cdr3_nt: TGCAGCGTCGCCCTCTATTTGAACTCTGGGGCCAACGTCCTGACTTTC
cdr3_aa: CSVALYLNSGANVLTF

j_call: TRBJ1-1
clone_size: .
v_call: TRBV20-1
d_call: TRBD1
cdr3_nt: TGCAGTGCTAAATCGTGGACAGGCGTGAACACTGAAGCTTTCTTT
cdr3_aa: CSAKSWTGVNTEAFF

j_call: TRBJ1-2
clone_size: few
v_call: TRBV5-4
d_call: TRBD1
cdr3_nt: TGTGCCAGCCGGGCAGGGGAACAGGGGCGGGGCTACACTTTC
cdr3_aa: CASRAGEQGRGYTF

j_call: TRBJ2-2
clone_size: many
v_call: TRBV5-1
d_call: .
cdr3_nt: TGCGCCAGCAGCTTGAACGGACAGCCAACCGGGGAGCTGTTTTTT
cdr3_aa: CASSLNGQPTGELFF

j_call: TRBJ2-2
clone_size: many
v_call: TRBV28
d_call: TRBD1
cdr3_nt: TGTGCCAGCAGTTCAGGGGGCGACACCGGGGAGCTGTTTTTT
cdr3_aa: CASSSGGDTGELFF

j_call: TRBJ2-3
clone_size: many
v_call: TRBV11-2
d_call: TRBD2
cdr3_nt: TGTGCCAGCAGCCTTACGGGGGGGTGGATAGATACGCAGTATTTT
cdr3_aa: CASSLTGGWIDTQYF

j_call: TRBJ2-3
clone_size: .
v_call: TRBV28
d_call: .
cdr3_nt: TGTGCCAGCAGCGGGGGAGCAACAGATACGCAGTATTTT
cdr3_aa: CASSGGATDTQYF

j_call: TRBJ1-5
clone_size: many
v_call: TRBV6-5
d_call: .
cdr3_nt: TGTGCCAGCAGTTACTCGGGCAGTTATGGCAATCAGCCCCAGCATTTT
cdr3_aa: CASSYSGSYGNQPQHF

j_call: TRBJ1-4
clone_size: few
v_call: TRBV6-5
d_call: TRBD1
cdr3_nt: TGTGCCAGCAGTTACGGAGGGGGCCTTAATGAAAAACTGTTTTTT
cdr3_aa: CASSYGGGLNEKLFF

j_call: TRBJ1-1
clone_size: many
v_call: TRBV7-9
d_call: .
cdr3_nt: TGTGCCAGCAGCGAGGACAGAATCTACACTGAAGCTTTCTTT
cdr3_aa: CASSEDRIYTEAFF

j_call: TRBJ2-4
clone_size: .
v_call: TRBV5-1
d_call: TRBD1
cdr3_nt: TGTGCCAGCAGCCACCAGAGTAGGGGGCTTCGAACCAAAAACATTCAGTACTTC
cdr3_aa: CASSHQSRGLRTKNIQYF

j_call: TRBJ1-2
clone_size: .
v_call: TRBV4-2
d_call: .
cdr3_nt: TGTGCCAGCAGCCAAGGAGGCATTGCGGGAGGCTACACCTTC
cdr3_aa: CASSQGGIAGGYTF

j_call: TRBJ2-7
clone_size: many
v_call: TRBV11-2
d_call: .
cdr3_nt: TGTGCCAGCAGCTTAAGGGAGTCTAACTACGAGCAGTACTTC
cdr3_aa: CASSLRESNYEQYF

j_call: TRBJ2-2
clone_size: many
v_call: TRBV7-8
d_call: TRBD1
cdr3_nt: TGTGCCAGCAGCTCCTTTCTCGGACTTCAGGGGGAGTACACCGGGGAGCTGTTTTTT
cdr3_aa: CASSSFLGLQGEYTGELFF

j_call: TRBJ2-2
clone_size: many
v_call: TRBV24-1
d_call: .
cdr3_nt: TGTGCCACCAGTCGCCCGGGAACCGGGGAGCTGTTTTTT
cdr3_aa: CATSRPGTGELFF

j_call: TRBJ2-2
clone_size: .
v_call: TRBV19
d_call: TRBD1
cdr3_nt: TGTTCCAGTAGTACCGGACAGGGGGCGAACACCGGGGAGCTGTTTTTT
cdr3_aa: CSSSTGQGANTGELFF

j_call: TRBJ2-1
clone_size: few
v_call: TRBV9
d_call: .
cdr3_nt: TGTGCCAGCAGCTCGATGGTGAGCTCCTACAATGAGCAGTTCTTC
cdr3_aa: CASSSMVSSYNEQFF

j_call: TRBJ1-1
clone_size: many
v_call: TRBV12-3/TRBV12-4
d_call: .
cdr3_nt: TGTGCCAGCAGCCCCTGGGACCCACAGAACACTGAAGCTTTCTTT
cdr3_aa: CASSPWDPQNTEAFF

j_call: TRBJ1-6
clone_size: many
v_call: TRBV6-1
d_call: TRBD1
cdr3_nt: TGTGCCAGCAAATGGACAGGGGGAAATTCACCCCTCCACTTT
cdr3_aa: CASKWTGGNSPLHF

j_call: TRBJ2-7
clone_size: many
v_call: TRBV2
d_call: .
cdr3_nt: TGTGCCAGCGGGGAGGGGGGACTCTCCTACGAGCAGTACTTC
cdr3_aa: CASGEGGLSYEQYF